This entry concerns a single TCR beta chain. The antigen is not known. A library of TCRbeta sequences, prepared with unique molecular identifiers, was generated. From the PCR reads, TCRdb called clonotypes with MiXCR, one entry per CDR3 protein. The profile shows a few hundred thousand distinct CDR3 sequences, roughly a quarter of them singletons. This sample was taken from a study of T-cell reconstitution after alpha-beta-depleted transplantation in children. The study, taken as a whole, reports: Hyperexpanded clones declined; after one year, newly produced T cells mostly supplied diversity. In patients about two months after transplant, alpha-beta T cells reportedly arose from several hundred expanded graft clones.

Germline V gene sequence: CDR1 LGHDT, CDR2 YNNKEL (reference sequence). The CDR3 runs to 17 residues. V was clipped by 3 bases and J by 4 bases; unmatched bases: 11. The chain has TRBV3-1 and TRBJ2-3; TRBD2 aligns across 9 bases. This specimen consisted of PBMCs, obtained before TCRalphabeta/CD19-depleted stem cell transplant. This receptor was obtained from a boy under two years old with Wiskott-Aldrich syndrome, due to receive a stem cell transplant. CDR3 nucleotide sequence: TGTGCCAGCAGCCAGGAGTTAGCGGGAGTCTCCGCAGATACGCAGTATTTT. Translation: CASSQELAGVSADTQYF.